The present T cell receptor beta chain was sequenced within a study of blood T cell repertoires in COVID-19. This clone was detected only once. Enrollees, about 18 to 89 years old, lived in 24 US areas. Clinical history reported by participants formed the basis on which cohorts were assigned. Trimming took 7 bases from V and 3 from J, leaving 7 bases between them. Germline assignment: CDR1 SGHDT and CDR2 YYEEEE. The CDR3 totals 11 residues. Repertoires were generated with immunoSEQ multiplex PCR, while TCRdb's copy carries only in-frame clones and drops some. The data hold about 400,000 clones, with around 90% observed a single time.

This clonotype was obtained from a middle-aged woman with acute COVID-19. The sequencing input was PBMCs or T cells enriched from blood (not recorded which). This chain links TRBV5-6 with TRBJ1-1, with unresolved D. The CDR3 here is CASHQDTEAFF. In DNA form, the CDR3 reads TGTGCCAGCCACCAGGACACTGAAGCTTTCTTT.